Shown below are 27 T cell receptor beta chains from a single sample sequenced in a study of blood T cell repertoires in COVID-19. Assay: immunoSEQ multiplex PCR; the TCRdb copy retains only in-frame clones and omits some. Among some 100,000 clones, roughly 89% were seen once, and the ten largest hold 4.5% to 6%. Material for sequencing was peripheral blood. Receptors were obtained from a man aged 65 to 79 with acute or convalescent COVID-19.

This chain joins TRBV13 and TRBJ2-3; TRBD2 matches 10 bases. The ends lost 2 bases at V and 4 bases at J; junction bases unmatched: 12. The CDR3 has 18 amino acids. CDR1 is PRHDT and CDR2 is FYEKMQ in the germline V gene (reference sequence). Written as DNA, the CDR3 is TGTGCCAGCAGCTTAAGGCGGCTAGCGGGAGTGGGGGCAGATACGCAGTATTTT. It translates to CASSLRRLAGVGADTQYF.

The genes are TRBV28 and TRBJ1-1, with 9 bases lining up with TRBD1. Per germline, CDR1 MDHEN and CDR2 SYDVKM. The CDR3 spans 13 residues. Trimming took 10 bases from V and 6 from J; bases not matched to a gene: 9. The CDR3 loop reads CATSGTGMPEAFF. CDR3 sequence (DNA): TGTGCCACCTCCGGGACAGGGATGCCTGAAGCTTTCTTT.

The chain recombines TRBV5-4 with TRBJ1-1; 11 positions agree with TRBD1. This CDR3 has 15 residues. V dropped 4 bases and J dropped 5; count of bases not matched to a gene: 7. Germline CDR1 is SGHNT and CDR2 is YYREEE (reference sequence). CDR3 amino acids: CASSPGQGGGTEAFF. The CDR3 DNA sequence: TGTGCCAGCAGCCCGGGACAGGGGGGTGGTACTGAAGCTTTCTTT.

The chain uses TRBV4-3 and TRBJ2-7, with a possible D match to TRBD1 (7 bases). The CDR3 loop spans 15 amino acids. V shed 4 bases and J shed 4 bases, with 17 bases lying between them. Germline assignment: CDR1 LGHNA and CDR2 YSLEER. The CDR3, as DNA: TGCGCCAGCAGCCGAACGGCAGGGGGGTCGTACGAGCAGTACTTC. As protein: CASSRTAGGSYEQYF.

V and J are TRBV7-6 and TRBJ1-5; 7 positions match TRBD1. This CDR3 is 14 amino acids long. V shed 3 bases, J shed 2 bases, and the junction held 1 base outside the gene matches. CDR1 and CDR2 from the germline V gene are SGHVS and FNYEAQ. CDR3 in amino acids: CASSFGQGNQPQHF. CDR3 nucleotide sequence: TGTGCCAGCAGCTTCGGACAGGGCAATCAGCCCCAGCATTTT.

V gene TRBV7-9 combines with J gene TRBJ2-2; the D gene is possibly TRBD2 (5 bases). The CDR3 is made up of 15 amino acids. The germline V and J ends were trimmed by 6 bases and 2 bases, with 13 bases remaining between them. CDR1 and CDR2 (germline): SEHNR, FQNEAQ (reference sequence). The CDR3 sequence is CASRSLGANTGELFF. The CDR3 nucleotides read TGTGCCAGCAGATCGTTGGGAGCAAACACCGGGGAGCTGTTTTTT.

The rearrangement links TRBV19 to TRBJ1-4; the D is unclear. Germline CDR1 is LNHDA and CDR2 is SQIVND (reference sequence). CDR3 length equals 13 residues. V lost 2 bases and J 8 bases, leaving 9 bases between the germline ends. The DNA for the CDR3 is TGTGCCAGTAGTATACGGGGAGGGGAAAAACTGTTTTTT. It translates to CASSIRGGEKLFF.

DNA of the CDR3: TGTGCTAGTGGTTTCTCCTTACTAGCGGGAGGTGGGTCCTACAATGAGCAGTTCTTC. Protein sequence: CASGFSLLAGGGSYNEQFF. This rearrangement joins TRBV12-5 to TRBJ2-1, with 12 bases identical to TRBD2. The germline CDR1 and CDR2 sequences are LGHNT and FRNRAP. Losses at the gene ends were 3 bases for V and 1 base for J; bases not matched to a gene: 10. The CDR3 is 19 residues long.

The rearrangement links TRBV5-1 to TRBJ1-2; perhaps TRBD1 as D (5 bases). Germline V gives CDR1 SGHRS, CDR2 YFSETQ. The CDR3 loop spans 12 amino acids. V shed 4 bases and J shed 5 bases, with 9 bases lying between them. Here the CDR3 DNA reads TGCGCCAGCAGCGGGACTTGGTATGGCTACACCTTC. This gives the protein CASSGTWYGYTF.

This CDR3 reads CASTPRGYSNQPQHF. CDR3 bases: TGTGCCAGCACCCCCCGGGGGTATAGCAATCAGCCCCAGCATTTT. The rearrangement joins TRBV27 to TRBJ1-5, with D possibly TRBD1 on 5 matching bases. The CDR3 sequence is 15 residues long. The germline V gene encodes CDR1 MNHEY and CDR2 SMNVEV (reference sequence). V lost 7 bases and J lost 0, with 13 bases in between.

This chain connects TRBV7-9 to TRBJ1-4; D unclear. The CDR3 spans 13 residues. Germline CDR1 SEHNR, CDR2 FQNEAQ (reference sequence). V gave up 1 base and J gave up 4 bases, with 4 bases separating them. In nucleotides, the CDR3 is TGTGCCAGCAGCTTAGGACTTAATGAAAAACTGTTTTTT. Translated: CASSLGLNEKLFF.

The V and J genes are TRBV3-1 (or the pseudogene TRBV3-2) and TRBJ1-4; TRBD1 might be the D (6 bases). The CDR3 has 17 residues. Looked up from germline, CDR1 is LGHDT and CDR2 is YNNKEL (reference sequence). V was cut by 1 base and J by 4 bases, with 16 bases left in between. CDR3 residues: CASSQGPQGRGNEKLFF. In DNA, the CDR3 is TGTGCCAGCAGCCAAGGACCACAGGGCAGGGGTAATGAAAAACTGTTTTTT.

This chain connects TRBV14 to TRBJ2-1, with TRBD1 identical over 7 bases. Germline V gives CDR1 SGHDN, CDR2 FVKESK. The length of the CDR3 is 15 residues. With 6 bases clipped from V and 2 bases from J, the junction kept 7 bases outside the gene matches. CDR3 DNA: TGTGCCAGCAGTCTAACAGGGGTCCCCTACAATGAGCAGTTCTTC. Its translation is CASSLTGVPYNEQFF.

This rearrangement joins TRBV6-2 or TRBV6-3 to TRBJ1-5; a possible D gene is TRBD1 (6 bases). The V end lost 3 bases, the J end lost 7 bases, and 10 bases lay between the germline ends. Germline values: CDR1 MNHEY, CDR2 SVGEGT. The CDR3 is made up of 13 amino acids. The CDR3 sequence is CASSYGRGQPQHF. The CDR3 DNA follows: TGTGCCAGCAGTTATGGCAGGGGACAGCCCCAGCATTTT.

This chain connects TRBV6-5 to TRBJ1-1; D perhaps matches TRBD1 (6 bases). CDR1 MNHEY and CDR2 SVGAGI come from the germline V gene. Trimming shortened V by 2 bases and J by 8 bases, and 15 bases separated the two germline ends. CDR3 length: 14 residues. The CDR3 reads CASSYGGGGPEAFF. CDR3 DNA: TGTGCCAGCAGTTACGGCGGGGGGGGGCCAGAAGCTTTCTTT.

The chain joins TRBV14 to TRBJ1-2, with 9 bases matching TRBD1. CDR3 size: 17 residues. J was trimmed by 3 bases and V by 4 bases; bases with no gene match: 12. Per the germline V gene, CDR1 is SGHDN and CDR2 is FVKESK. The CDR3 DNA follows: TGTGCCAGCAGCCGGGGGGACAGGGCTTTGCGACACTATGGCTACACCTTC. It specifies CASSRGDRALRHYGYTF.

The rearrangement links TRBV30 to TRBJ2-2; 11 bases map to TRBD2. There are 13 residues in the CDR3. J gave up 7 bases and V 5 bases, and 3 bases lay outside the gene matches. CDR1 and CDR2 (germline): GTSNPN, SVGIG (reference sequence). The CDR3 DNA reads TGTGCCTGGGAGACTAGCGGGGTCGGGGAGCTGTTTTTT. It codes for CAWETSGVGELFF.

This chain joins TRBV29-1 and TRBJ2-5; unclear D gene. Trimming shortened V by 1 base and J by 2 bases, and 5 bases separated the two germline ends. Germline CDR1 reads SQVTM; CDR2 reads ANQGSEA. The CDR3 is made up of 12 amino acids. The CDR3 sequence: CSVEGEQETQYF. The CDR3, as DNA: TGCAGCGTTGAAGGTGAGCAAGAGACCCAGTACTTC. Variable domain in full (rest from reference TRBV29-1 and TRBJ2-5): SAVISQKPSRDICQRGTSLTIQCQVDSQVTMMFWYRQQPGQSLTLIATANQGSEATYESGFVIDKFPISRPNLTFSTLTVSNMSPEDSSIYLCSVEGEQETQYFGPGTRLLVL.

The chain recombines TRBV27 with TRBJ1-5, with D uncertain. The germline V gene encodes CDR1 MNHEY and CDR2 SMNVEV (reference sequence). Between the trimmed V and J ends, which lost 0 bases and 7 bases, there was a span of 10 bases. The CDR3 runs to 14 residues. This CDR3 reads CASSLSRAGQPQHF. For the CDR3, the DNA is TGTGCCAGCAGTTTATCGAGGGCTGGGCAGCCCCAGCATTTT.

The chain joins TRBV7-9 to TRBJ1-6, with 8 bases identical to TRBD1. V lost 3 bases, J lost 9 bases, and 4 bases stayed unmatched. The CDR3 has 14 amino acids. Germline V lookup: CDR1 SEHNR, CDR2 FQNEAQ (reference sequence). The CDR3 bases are TGTGCCAGCAGCTTTATGACAGGGGTTTCACCCCTCCACTTT. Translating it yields CASSFMTGVSPLHF.

CDR3 amino acids: CASSLGLAGADTQYF. The CDR3 coding sequence is TGTGCCAGCAGCTTGGGACTAGCGGGGGCAGATACGCAGTATTTT. The rearrangement uses TRBV5-4 and TRBJ2-3; 12 bases agree with TRBD2. V shed 0 bases and J 4 bases; nucleotides not matched to a gene: 0. This CDR3 is 15 amino acids long. The germline V gene encodes CDR1 SGHNT and CDR2 YYREEE (reference sequence).

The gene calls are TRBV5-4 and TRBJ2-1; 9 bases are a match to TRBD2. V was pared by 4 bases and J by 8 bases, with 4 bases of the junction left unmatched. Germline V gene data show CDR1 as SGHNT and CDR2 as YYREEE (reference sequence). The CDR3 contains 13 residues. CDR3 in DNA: TGTGCCAGCAGCCGGACTAGCGTCGATGAGCAGTTCTTC. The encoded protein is CASSRTSVDEQFF.

CDR3 in DNA: TGTGCCAGCAGTTTAATGGGGGCTAATTCACCCCTCCACTTT. It translates to CASSLMGANSPLHF. V is TRBV27 and J is TRBJ1-6; a weak D match, TRBD1 (6 bases). Trimming pared 2 bases from V and 6 bases from J, leaving 8 bases between. CDR1 and CDR2 from the germline V gene are MNHEY and SMNVEV (reference sequence). The CDR3 consists of 14 residues.

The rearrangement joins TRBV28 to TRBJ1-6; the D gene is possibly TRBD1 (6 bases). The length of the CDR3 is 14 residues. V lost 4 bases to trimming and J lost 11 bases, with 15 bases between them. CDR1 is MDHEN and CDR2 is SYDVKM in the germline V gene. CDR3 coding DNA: TGTGCCAGCAGTTCGGACAGTGGGACGCCACCCCTCCACTTT. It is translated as CASSSDSGTPPLHF.

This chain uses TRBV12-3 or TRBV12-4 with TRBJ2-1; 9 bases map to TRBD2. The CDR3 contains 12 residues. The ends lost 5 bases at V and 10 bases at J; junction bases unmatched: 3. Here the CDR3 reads CASSIGLAEQFF. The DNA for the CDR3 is TGTGCCAGCAGTATCGGACTAGCGGAGCAGTTCTTC.

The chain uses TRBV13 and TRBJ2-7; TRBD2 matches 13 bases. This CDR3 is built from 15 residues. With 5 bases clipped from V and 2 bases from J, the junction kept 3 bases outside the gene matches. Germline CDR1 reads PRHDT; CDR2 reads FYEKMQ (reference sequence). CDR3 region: CASSGGLAGTYEQYF. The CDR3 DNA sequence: TGTGCCAGCAGCGGGGGACTAGCGGGGACCTACGAGCAGTACTTC.

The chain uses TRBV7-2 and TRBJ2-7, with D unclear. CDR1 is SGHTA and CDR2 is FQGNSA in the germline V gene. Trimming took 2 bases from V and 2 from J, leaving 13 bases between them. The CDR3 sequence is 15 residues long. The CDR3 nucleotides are TGTGCCAGCAGCTTACCCTTCAGGATACCCTACGAGCAGTACTTC. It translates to CASSLPFRIPYEQYF. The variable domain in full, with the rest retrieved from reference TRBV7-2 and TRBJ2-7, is GAGVSQSPSNKVTEKGKDVELRCDPISGHTALYWYRQSLGQGLEFLIYFQGNSAPDKSGLPSDRFSAERTGGSVSTLTIQRTQQEDSAVYLCASSLPFRIPYEQYFGPGTRLTVT.